This entry lists 4 T cell receptor beta chains sequenced from one sample in a study of vaccination and CD4 T cells after COVID-19. Cultured CD4+ T-cell DNA underwent Oncomine TCR Beta short-read sequencing. TCRdb re-called the PCR reads with MiXCR, one entry per CDR3 protein. The profile shows under 20,000 distinct CDR3 sequences, approximately 80% of them singletons. Treatment meaning: approximately 10-day PBMC culture with coronavirus spike peptide pools or control peptides (ViraFEST assay). Their cognate antigens are unknown. This specimen consisted of CD4+ T cells from blood, cultured in vitro, obtained after SARS-CoV-2 vaccination. These receptors originate from a human donor who received a COVID-19 vaccine.

This clonotype turned up a few times. This chain joins TRBV7-3 and TRBJ2-3, with D maybe TRBD2 (5 bases). Germline CDR1 and CDR2: SGHTA and FQGTGA. The CDR3 contains 13 residues. V lost 2 bases to trimming and J lost 8 bases, with 11 bases between them. The CDR3 DNA reads as TGTGCCAGCAGCTTACAGCCTAGCTCTACGCAGTATTTT. Amino acid sequence: CASSLQPSSTQYF.

The V gene is TRBV20-1, the J gene TRBJ1-2; D may be TRBD1 (6 bases). Deletions cut 5 bases from V and 1 base from J, with 14 bases between. Germline CDR1 and CDR2: DFQATT and SNEGSKA (reference sequence). The CDR3 loop spans 14 amino acids. CDR3 in DNA: TGCAGTGCTGGGGGGGCCTTTGATAACTATGGCTACACCTTC. This translates into CSAGGAFDNYGYTF.

The gene calls are TRBV20-1 and TRBJ1-2, with D maybe TRBD1 (6 bases). This CDR3 comprises 15 residues. Germline assignment: CDR1 DFQATT and CDR2 SNEGSKA (reference sequence). Trimming left V 1 base short and J 2 bases short, with 14 bases between. The CDR3 region is CSARGRQAGNYGYTF. For the CDR3, the DNA is TGCAGTGCTAGAGGACGACAGGCTGGCAACTATGGCTACACCTTC.

The chain carries TRBV7-3 and TRBJ2-6; 10 bases are shared with TRBD2. CDR1 is SGHTA and CDR2 is FQGTGA in the germline V gene. V lost 5 bases, J lost 2 bases, and 6 bases stayed unmatched. The CDR3 has 17 amino acids. The CDR3 region is CASSLTSGEAGANVLTF. In DNA form, the CDR3 reads TGTGCCAGCAGCCTTACTAGCGGGGAAGCTGGGGCCAACGTCCTGACTTTC.